What follows describes a single T cell receptor beta chain. These data are taken from a study of blood T cell repertoires in COVID-19. Study details: From the United States, Italy and Spain came samples of acute and convalescent COVID-19. Sources were T cells, B-cell-depleted T cells, or PBMCs; the material itself was cDNA or gDNA.

Original data processing: Nucleated cell counts were estimated from reference gene primer amplification. Assay: immunoSEQ multiplex PCR; the TCRdb copy retains only in-frame clones and omits some. From that table come the V and J calls and clone size; the DNA was used to work out D and trimming. This table has tens of thousands of clones, less than 75% appearing once. The V gene's germline CDR1 is SGHRS and CDR2 YFSETQ. Trimming stripped 5 bases from V and 2 bases from J, with 19 bases between. This CDR3 region has 17 residues. This receptor was identified in a woman in her 70s with acute or convalescent COVID-19. The chain recombines TRBV5-1 with TRBJ2-2; D may be TRBD1 (7 bases). Sequencing used peripheral blood. The CDR3 nucleotides read TGCGCCAGCAGACCCGCGGGACAGAGCCTTAACACCGGGGAGCTGTTTTTT. Encoded protein: CASRPAGQSLNTGELFF.